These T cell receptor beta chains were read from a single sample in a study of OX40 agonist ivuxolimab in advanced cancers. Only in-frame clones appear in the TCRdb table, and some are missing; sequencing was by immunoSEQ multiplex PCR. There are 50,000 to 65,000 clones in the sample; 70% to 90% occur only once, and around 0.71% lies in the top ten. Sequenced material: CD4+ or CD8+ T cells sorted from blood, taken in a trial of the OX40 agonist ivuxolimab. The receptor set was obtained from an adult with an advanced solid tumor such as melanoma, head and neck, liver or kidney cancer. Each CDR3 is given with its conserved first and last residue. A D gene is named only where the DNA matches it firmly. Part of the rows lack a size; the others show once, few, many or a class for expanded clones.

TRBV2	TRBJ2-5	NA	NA	TGTGCCAGCAGTGAAAGGGGCCCCGAGGGGTGGGCCCAGTACTTC	CASSERGPEGWAQYF
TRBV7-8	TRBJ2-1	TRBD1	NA	TGTGCCAGCAGCCTAACAACAGGGGGGAACTTCTACAATGAGCAGTTCTTC	CASSLTTGGNFYNEQFF
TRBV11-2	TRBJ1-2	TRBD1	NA	TGTGCCAGCAGCTCCAGGGGGCAAAGCACCTTC	CASSSRGQSTF
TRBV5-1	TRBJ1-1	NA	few	TGCGCCAGCAGCTTCGGCGGGACCACTGAAGCTTTCTTT	CASSFGGTTEAFF
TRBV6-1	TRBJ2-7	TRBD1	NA	TGTGCCAGCAATCCGGGACAGGGTCCCGACGAGCAGTACTTC	CASNPGQGPDEQYF
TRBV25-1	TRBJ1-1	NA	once	TGTGCCAGCAGTTTTGGACAGTTTTACACTGAAGCTTTCTTT	CASSFGQFYTEAFF
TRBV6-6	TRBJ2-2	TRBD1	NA	TGTGCCAGCAGTTACCCGGGACAGGGTTTCACCGGGGAGCTGTTTTTT	CASSYPGQGFTGELFF
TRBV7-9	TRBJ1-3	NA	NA	TGTGCCAGCAGCCCCTTTAGGGGCCACACCATATATTTT	CASSPFRGHTIYF
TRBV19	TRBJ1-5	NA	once	TGTGCCAGTAGTATCTTGGTTAGTAGCAATCAGCCCCAGCATTTT	CASSILVSSNQPQHF
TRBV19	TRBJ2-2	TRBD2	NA	TGTGCCAGTAGAGCCCTGGGACTAGCGGGAGACACCGGGGAGCTGTTTTTT	CASRALGLAGDTGELFF
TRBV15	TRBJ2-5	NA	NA	TGTGCCACCAGCAGAGAACGGGGAGAGACCCAGTACTTC	CATSRERGETQYF
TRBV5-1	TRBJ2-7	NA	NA	TGCGCCAGCAGCCCGGACGGATTTGGCGAGCAGTACTTC	CASSPDGFGEQYF
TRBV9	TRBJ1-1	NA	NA	TGTGCCAGCAGCGCACCTGGGAGCCAGGGGTTGACTGAAGCTTTCTTT	CASSAPGSQGLTEAFF
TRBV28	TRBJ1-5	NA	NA	TGTGCCAGCAGCGGGAGGGGTAGCAATCAGCCCCAGCATTTT	CASSGRGSNQPQHF